This TCR beta chain was identified in a study of CD8 T cells in ankylosing spondylitis. Study results and caveats: Blood of patients with ankylosing spondylitis appeared to be characterized by a TCR beta motif of about eight highly homologous variants. Clones that were linked to disease were CD8+ and were relatively rare in peripheral blood.

Concerning this clonotype: Its antigen is unidentified.

V shed 3 bases and J 2 bases; nucleotides not matched to a gene: 8. Germline V lookup: CDR1 SGHRS, CDR2 YFSETQ. CDR3 size: 16 residues. Quantitative 5'-RACE with molecular barcodes generated TCR beta libraries. TCRdb processed the 5' RACE reads anew with MiXCR; each CDR3 protein has one entry. The sample lists 700,000 to 850,000 distinct CDR3 sequences, over 9.5% seen once, with approximately 0.5% in the top ten. The chain combines TRBV5-1 with TRBJ2-1; 7 bases fit TRBD2. Sequencing used blood, either unsorted or a sorted T cell fraction (not recorded which). This sequence was found in a male donor with ankylosing spondylitis. The CDR3 is CASSWGGSSAYNEQFF. As DNA, the CDR3 is TGCGCCAGCAGCTGGGGAGGGAGTAGCGCCTACAATGAGCAGTTCTTC.